The 18 T cell receptor beta chains below were found in one sample sequenced in a study of blood T cell repertoires in COVID-19. Generated by immunoSEQ multiplex PCR, the TCRdb table keeps only in-frame clones and is missing some. The sample shows 100,000 or so clones, around 92% of them seen only once. Sequenced material: peripheral blood. The receptors were gathered from a woman in her sixties with active COVID-19.

J is TRBJ2-7 and V is TRBV5-1; the match to TRBD1 covers 10 bases. The CDR3 spans 16 residues. V trimming: 2 bases; J trimming: 2 bases; junction bases outside the gene matches: 7. Germline values: CDR1 SGHRS, CDR2 YFSETQ. The CDR3 protein is CASSLSGQGGAYEQYF. The CDR3, as DNA: TGCGCCAGCAGCTTATCAGGACAGGGGGGAGCCTACGAGCAGTACTTC.

The J gene is TRBJ2-1, the V gene TRBV19; 9 bases map to TRBD1. Germline assignment: CDR1 LNHDA and CDR2 SQIVND (reference sequence). The CDR3 length is 13 residues. V gave up 8 bases and J gave up 6 bases; unmatched junction bases: 5. The CDR3 nucleotides are TGTGCCAGTGGGGGACAGGGAGGCAATGAGCAGTTCTTC. Its protein product is CASGGQGGNEQFF.

The V call is TRBV10-3, the J call TRBJ1-5, with D perhaps TRBD1 (5 bases). Trimming took off 6 bases at V and 7 bases at J, with 16 bases between the two ends. CDR1 and CDR2 (germline): ENHRY, SYGVKD. This CDR3 has 14 residues. This CDR3 is CAIRPEGSGQPQHF. The CDR3 nucleotides are TGTGCCATCAGGCCGGAGGGGTCCGGGCAGCCCCAGCATTTT.

This clone occurred once. The chain links TRBV6-2 or TRBV6-3 to TRBJ2-2, with TRBD2 identical over 7 bases. CDR3 size: 16 residues. V shed 5 bases, J shed 6 bases, and the junction held 12 bases outside the gene matches. Germline CDR1 and CDR2: MNHEY and SVGEGT. CDR3 protein: CASSNRLAFFAGELFF. CDR3 DNA: TGTGCCAGCAGTAACCGACTAGCCTTTTTCGCCGGGGAGCTGTTTTTT.

V gene TRBV27 combines with J gene TRBJ2-1, with a weak D call TRBD1 (5 bases). The V gene lost 8 bases and the J gene lost 0 bases, with 20 bases spanning the gap. The CDR3 is made up of 17 amino acids. Germline V gene lookup returns CDR1 MNHEY and CDR2 SMNVEV (reference sequence). CDR3 in amino acids: CASGPGWGLSSYNEQFF. As DNA, the CDR3 is TGTGCCAGCGGCCCCGGTTGGGGCCTCAGCTCCTACAATGAGCAGTTCTTC.

The V gene is TRBV5-4, the J gene TRBJ2-5; TRBD2 matches 11 bases. CDR3 length: 15 amino acids. V lost 7 bases and J lost 7; bases outside the gene matches: 12. The V gene's germline CDR1 is SGHNT and CDR2 YYREEE (reference sequence). As DNA, the CDR3 is TGTGCCAGCGCGACTAGCGGGACTCCCCGGGGGACCCAGTACTTC. This gives the protein CASATSGTPRGTQYF.

The chain links TRBV19 to TRBJ1-1; D possibly corresponds to TRBD1 (6 bases). Trimming shortened V by 4 bases and J by 8 bases, and 17 bases separated the two germline ends. This CDR3 comprises 14 residues. Germline loops: CDR1 LNHDA, CDR2 SQIVND (reference sequence). This chain's CDR3 is CASSSPSRGMEAFF. CDR3 DNA sequence: TGTGCCAGTAGTAGCCCATCCAGGGGAATGGAAGCTTTCTTT. Using reference TRBV19 and TRBJ1-1 for the parts outside the CDR3, the full variable domain is DGGITQSPKYLFRKEGQNVTLSCEQNLNHDAMYWYRQDPGQGLRLIYYSQIVNDFQKGDIAEGYSVSREKKESFPLTVTSAQKNPTAFYLCASSSPSRGMEAFFGQGTRLTVV.

This clone occurred a few times. This sequence joins TRBV18 and TRBJ2-5, with TRBD1 matching 7 bases. With V trimmed by 3 bases and J by 3 bases, 7 bases remained unmatched. The CDR3 runs to 15 residues. Germline values: CDR1 KGHSH, CDR2 LQKENI. CDR3 loop: CASSPRQGGEETQYF. CDR3 DNA: TGTGCCAGCTCACCCCGACAGGGTGGAGAAGAGACCCAGTACTTC.

This chain joins TRBV6-2 or TRBV6-3 and TRBJ1-1; no firm D call. The CDR3 spans 11 residues. Germline V lookup: CDR1 MNHEY, CDR2 SVGEGT. V was trimmed by 4 bases and J by 8 bases, leaving 8 bases between them. The CDR3 region is CASSSYLEAFF. DNA for the CDR3: TGTGCCAGCAGTTCTTATCTCGAAGCTTTCTTT.

The chain joins TRBV6-1 to TRBJ2-5; D is unclear. The CDR3 spans 13 residues. In germline, CDR1 is MNHNS, CDR2 SASEGT. The V gene lost 1 base and the J gene lost 5 bases, with 8 bases spanning the gap. In DNA, the CDR3 is TGTGCCAGCAGTGAAGGGGTGAGGGAGACCCAGTACTTC. Residues: CASSEGVRETQYF.

The CDR3 DNA reads as TGTGCCAGCAGCACTACCTCTCGAGTGGCTAGCTACGAGCAGTACTTC. Translating it yields CASSTTSRVASYEQYF. The chain combines TRBV7-9 with TRBJ2-7, with unresolved D. The CDR3 has 16 amino acids. V was cut by 5 bases and J by 3 bases, with 20 bases left in between. Germline assignment: CDR1 SEHNR and CDR2 FQNEAQ (reference sequence).

The genes are TRBV20-1 and TRBJ2-7; 12 bases line up with TRBD1. The CDR3 loop spans 14 amino acids. Germline CDR1 is DFQATT and CDR2 is SNEGSKA (reference sequence). Trimming removed 3 bases from V and 9 bases from J; junction bases left unmatched: 9. The CDR3 DNA reads as TGCAGTGCTAGTGAAGGGACAGGGGGCCTCCTGCAGTACTTC. It yields the protein CSASEGTGGLLQYF.

This clone was detected only once. The chain has TRBV30 and TRBJ2-3; 9 positions match TRBD2. After removal of 2 bases from V and 7 bases from J, the junction contained 4 bases not matched to a gene. The CDR3 has 13 amino acids. Germline V CDR1 and CDR2: GTSNPN, SVGIG (reference sequence). The CDR3 DNA is TGTGCCTGGAGTAGCGGGGGGCTCAATACGCAGTATTTT. Its protein product is CAWSSGGLNTQYF.

This clone was seen just once. The chain couples TRBV5-6 to TRBJ1-5; tentatively, D is TRBD1 (5 bases). CDR3 length: 14 amino acids. Trimming took 3 bases from V and 7 from J, leaving 14 bases between them. Germline lookup yields CDR1 SGHDT and CDR2 YYEEEE. CDR3 sequence reads: CASSSHGRGQPQHF. Here the CDR3 DNA reads TGTGCCAGCAGCTCCCACGGACGGGGGCAGCCCCAGCATTTT.

V gene TRBV5-4 combines with J gene TRBJ1-2; TRBD1 matches at 9 bases. CDR3 length equals 14 residues. The germline gives CDR1 SGHNT, CDR2 YYREEE (reference sequence). J was trimmed by 1 base and V by 3 bases; bases with no gene match: 1. The DNA of the CDR3 is TGTGCCAGCAGCTGGGACAGGGATAACTATGGCTACACCTTC. This codes for CASSWDRDNYGYTF.

The chain carries TRBV10-2 and TRBJ1-2; no clear D gene. Deletions cut 3 bases from V and 2 bases from J, with 13 bases between. The CDR3 is 15 amino acids. CDR1 is WSHSY and CDR2 is SAAADI in the germline V gene. This CDR3 is CASSDPYDGNYGYTF. The CDR3 region has the DNA TGCGCCAGCAGTGACCCCTACGACGGGAACTATGGCTACACCTTC.

The chain links TRBV2 to TRBJ2-6; D might be TRBD2 (6 bases). CDR3 length equals 15 residues. Germline V gene data show CDR1 as SNHLY and CDR2 as FYNNEI. Trimming shortened V by 6 bases and J by 4 bases, and 13 bases separated the two germline ends. The chain's CDR3 is CASRPTGVGANVLTF. The CDR3 coding sequence is TGTGCCAGCAGACCTACGGGGGTAGGGGCCAACGTCCTGACTTTC.

The chain employs TRBV3-1 (or the pseudogene TRBV3-2) and TRBJ2-3, with 7 bases fitting TRBD2. The CDR3 has 14 residues. The germline V gene encodes CDR1 LGHDT and CDR2 YNNKEL (reference sequence). Germline trimming cut 4 bases from V and 2 bases from J; bases unmatched to any gene: 3. DNA for the CDR3: TGTGCCAGCAGCCCTAGGGACTACACAGATACGCAGTATTTT. Its protein product is CASSPRDYTDTQYF.